This T cell receptor (beta chain) came from a study of neurological immune-mediated disorders. The CDR3 loop spans 15 amino acids. Germline CDR1 and CDR2: SGHAT and FQNNGV. Trimming shortened V by 3 bases and J by 1 base, and 10 bases separated the two germline ends. This clonotype was picked up many times. The authors made cDNA by 5'RACE with 10-nucleotide random UMIs. TCRdb recomputed calls from the 5' RACE reads with MiXCR, one row per CDR3 protein. The table lists some 79,000 distinct CDR3 sequences, roughly 15% of them singletons. The J gene is TRBJ2-1, the V gene TRBV11-2, with D possibly matching TRBD2 (7 bases). Sequencing used PBMCs. This TCR was sampled from a woman aged 45-65 years in good health. The CDR3: CASSFGGQSYNEQFF. CDR3 coding DNA: TGTGCCAGCAGCTTCGGGGGGCAATCCTACAATGAGCAGTTCTTC.